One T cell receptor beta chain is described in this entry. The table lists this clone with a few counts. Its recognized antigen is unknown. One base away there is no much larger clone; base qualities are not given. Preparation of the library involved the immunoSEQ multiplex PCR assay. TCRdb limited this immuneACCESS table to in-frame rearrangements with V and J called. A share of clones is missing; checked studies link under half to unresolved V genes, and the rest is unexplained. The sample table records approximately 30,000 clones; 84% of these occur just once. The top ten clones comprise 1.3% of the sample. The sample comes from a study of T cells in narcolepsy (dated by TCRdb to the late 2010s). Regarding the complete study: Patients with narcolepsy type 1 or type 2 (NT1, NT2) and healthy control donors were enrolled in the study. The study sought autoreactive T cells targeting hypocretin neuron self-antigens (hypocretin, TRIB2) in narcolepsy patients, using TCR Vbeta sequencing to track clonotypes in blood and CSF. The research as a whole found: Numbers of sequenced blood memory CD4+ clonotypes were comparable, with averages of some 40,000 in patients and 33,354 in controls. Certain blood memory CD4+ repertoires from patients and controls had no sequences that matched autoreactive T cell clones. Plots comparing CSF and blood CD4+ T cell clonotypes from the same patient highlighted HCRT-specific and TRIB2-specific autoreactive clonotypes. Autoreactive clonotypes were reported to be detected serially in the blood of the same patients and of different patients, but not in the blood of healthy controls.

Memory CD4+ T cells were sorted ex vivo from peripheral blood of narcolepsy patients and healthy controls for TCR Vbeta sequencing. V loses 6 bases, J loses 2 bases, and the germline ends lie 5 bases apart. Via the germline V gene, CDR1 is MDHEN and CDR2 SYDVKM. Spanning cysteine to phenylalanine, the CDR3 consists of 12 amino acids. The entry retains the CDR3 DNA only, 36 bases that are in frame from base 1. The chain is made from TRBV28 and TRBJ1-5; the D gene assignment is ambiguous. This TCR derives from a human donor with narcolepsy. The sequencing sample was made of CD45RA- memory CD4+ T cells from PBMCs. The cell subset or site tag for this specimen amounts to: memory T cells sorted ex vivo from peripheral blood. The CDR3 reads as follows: CASRAGNQPQHF. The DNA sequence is TGTGCCAGCAGGGCGGGCAATCAGCCCCAGCATTTT.